The present entry profiles one TCR beta chain with its context. These data originate in a study of blood T cell repertoires in COVID-19. The wider study: Specimens from acute and convalescent COVID-19 originated in the United States, Italy and Spain.

The table came from immunoSEQ multiplex PCR; TCRdb's copy has only in-frame clones and leaves some out. The profile covers 120,000 to 150,000 clones, with over 80% appearing a single time and roughly 5.7% taken by the ten largest. CDR1 SGHRS and CDR2 YFSETQ come from the germline V gene. CDR3 size: 14 residues. V shed 2 bases and J 3 bases; nucleotides not matched to a gene: 3. The participants were between about 18 and 89 years old and came from 24 US areas. Participant-given clinical history determined each cohort assignment. The clonotype comes from a woman aged 45-65 years who had been exposed to COVID-19. The material sequenced was PBMCs or T cells enriched from blood (not recorded which). V and J are TRBV5-1 and TRBJ1-1; 8 bases align to TRBD1. CDR3 region: CASSFLTGDTEAFF. The CDR3 DNA reads as TGCGCCAGCAGCTTCTTGACAGGGGACACTGAAGCTTTCTTT.